The 6 T cell receptor beta chains listed next were all sequenced from one sample in a study of T cells in Graves' hyperthyroidism and ophthalmopathy. Authors of the study amplified TCR beta CDR3 regions from RNA transcripts. A first-round RT-PCR of the TCR CDR3 used the HTBI primer set. TCRdb reprocessed the multiplex PCR reads via MiXCR and lists one record per CDR3 protein. Of roughly 700,000 distinct CDR3 sequences in the sample, around 15% were seen once. Sequenced input: blood. The receptors shown here come from a woman aged 18-29 years with Graves' hyperthyroidism.

The CDR3 sequence is CASSLVPAGGGLETQYF. CDR3 DNA: TGTGCCAGCAGCTTAGTCCCAGCGGGAGGAGGGTTAGAGACCCAGTACTTC. The gene calls are TRBV7-7 and TRBJ2-5, with TRBD2 matching 9 bases. The CDR3 totals 17 residues. Germline V gene data show CDR1 as SSHAT and CDR2 as FNYEAQ (reference sequence). J gave up 4 bases and V 1 base, and 10 bases lay outside the gene matches.

The table lists this clonotype with many counts. This chain connects TRBV28 to TRBJ2-7; TRBD1 matches 8 bases. CDR1 is MDHEN, CDR2 SYDVKM, per germline. Unmatched junction bases numbered 5, after V lost 4 bases and J lost 0 bases. The CDR3 totals 15 residues. The DNA of the CDR3 is TGTGCCAGCAGTTCAGGGGGCGGAAGCTCCTACGAGCAGTACTTC. As protein: CASSSGGGSSYEQYF. The variable domain in full, with the rest retrieved from reference TRBV28 and TRBJ2-7, is DVKVTQSSRYLVKRTGEKVFLECVQDMDHENMFWYRQDPGLGLRLIYFSYDVKMKEKGDIPEGYSVSREKKERFSLILESASTNQTSMYLCASSSGGGSSYEQYFGPGTRLTVT.

This clonotype has a count of ten or more. The rearrangement joins TRBV11-2 to TRBJ1-1, with D uncertain. V was cut by 6 bases and J by 0 bases, with 23 bases left in between. Germline CDR1 SGHAT, CDR2 FQNNGV. This CDR3 has 18 residues. CDR3 loop: CASSLPGPLTYMNTEAFF. The CDR3 DNA reads as TGTGCCAGCAGTCTGCCGGGCCCCCTCACTTACATGAACACTGAAGCTTTCTTT.

This clonotype showed up many times. V is TRBV11-3 and J is TRBJ2-5; the match to TRBD2 covers 11 bases. V was clipped by 5 bases and J by 5 bases; unmatched bases: 7. The CDR3 has 15 amino acids. Germline values: CDR1 SGHNT, CDR2 YENEEA. The CDR3 here is CASSHTSGRGETQYF. Here the CDR3 DNA reads TGTGCCAGCAGCCATACTAGCGGGAGAGGGGAGACCCAGTACTTC.

This clonotype was counted ten times or more. The chain employs TRBV10-2 and TRBJ1-1, with TRBD1 identical over 7 bases. Germline assignment: CDR1 WSHSY and CDR2 SAAADI. The junction had 6 bases not matched to a gene; V was cut back by 4 bases and J by 7 bases. The CDR3 has 13 residues. The CDR3 DNA reads TGCGCCAGCAGTGGACAGGGTATAGGTGAAGCTTTCTTT. It yields the protein CASSGQGIGEAFF.

The chain is built from TRBV12-3 or TRBV12-4 and TRBJ1-1; tentative D call: TRBD1 (5 bases). The CDR3 runs 13 residues. With 5 bases removed from V and 6 bases from J, the gap between germline ends came to 13 bases. This CDR3 reads CASSQLGDPEAFF. The DNA of the CDR3 is TGTGCCAGCAGTCAACTGGGGGACCCTGAAGCTTTCTTT.